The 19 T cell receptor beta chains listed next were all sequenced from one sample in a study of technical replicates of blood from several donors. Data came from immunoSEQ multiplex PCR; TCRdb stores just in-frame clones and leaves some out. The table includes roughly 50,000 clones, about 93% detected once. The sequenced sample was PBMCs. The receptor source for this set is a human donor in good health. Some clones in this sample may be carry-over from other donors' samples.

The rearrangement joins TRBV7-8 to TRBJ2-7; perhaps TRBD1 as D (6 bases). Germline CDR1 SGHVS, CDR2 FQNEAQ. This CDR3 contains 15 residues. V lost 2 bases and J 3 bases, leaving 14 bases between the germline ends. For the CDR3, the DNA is TGTGCCAGCAGCTTAAAGGCAGGGGCCCTCTACGAGCAGTACTTC. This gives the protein CASSLKAGALYEQYF.

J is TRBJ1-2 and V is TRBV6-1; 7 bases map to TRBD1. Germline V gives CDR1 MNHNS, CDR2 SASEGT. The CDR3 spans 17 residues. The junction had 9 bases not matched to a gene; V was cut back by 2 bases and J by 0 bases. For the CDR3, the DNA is TGTGCCAGCAGTGAACGCCAGACAGGGCGTACTAACTATGGCTACACCTTC. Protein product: CASSERQTGRTNYGYTF.

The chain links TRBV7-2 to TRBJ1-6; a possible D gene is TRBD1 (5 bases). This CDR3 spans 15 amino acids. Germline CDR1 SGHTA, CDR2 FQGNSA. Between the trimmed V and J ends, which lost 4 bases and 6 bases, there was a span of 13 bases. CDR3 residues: CASSSGTVRNSPLHF. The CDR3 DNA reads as TGTGCCAGCAGCTCTGGGACTGTACGTAATTCACCCCTCCACTTT.

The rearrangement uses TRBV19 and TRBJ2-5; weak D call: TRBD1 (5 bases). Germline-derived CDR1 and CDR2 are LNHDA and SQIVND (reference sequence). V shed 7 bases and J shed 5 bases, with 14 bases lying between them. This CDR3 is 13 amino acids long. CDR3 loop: CASTSRAGETQYF. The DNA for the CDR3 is TGTGCCAGTACATCCAGGGCTGGCGAGACCCAGTACTTC.

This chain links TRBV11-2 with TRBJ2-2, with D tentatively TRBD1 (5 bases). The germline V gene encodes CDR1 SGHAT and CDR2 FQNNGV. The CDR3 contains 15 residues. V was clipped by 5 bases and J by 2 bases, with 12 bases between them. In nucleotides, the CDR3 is TGTGCCAGCAGCCGACAGAAGGGAAACACCGGGGAGCTGTTTTTT. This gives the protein CASSRQKGNTGELFF. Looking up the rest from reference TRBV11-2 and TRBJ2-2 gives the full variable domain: EAGVAQSPRYKIIEKRQSVAFWCNPISGHATLYWYQQILGQGPKLLIQFQNNGVVDDSQLPKDRFSAERLKGVDSTLKIQPAKLEDSAVYLCASSRQKGNTGELFFGEGSRLTVL.

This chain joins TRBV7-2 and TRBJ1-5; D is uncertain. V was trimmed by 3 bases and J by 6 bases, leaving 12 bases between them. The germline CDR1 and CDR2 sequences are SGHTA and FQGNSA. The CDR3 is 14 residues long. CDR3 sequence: CASSLDSNGQPQHF. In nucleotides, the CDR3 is TGTGCCAGCAGCTTGGACTCCAATGGTCAGCCCCAGCATTTT.

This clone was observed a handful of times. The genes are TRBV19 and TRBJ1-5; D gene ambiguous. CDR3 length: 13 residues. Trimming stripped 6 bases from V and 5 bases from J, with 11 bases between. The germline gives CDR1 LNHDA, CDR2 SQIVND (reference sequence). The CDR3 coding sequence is TGTGCCAGTAGAAGCGGAGATTATCAGCCCCAGCATTTT. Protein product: CASRSGDYQPQHF. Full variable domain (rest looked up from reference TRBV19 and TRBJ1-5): DGGITQSPKYLFRKEGQNVTLSCEQNLNHDAMYWYRQDPGQGLRLIYYSQIVNDFQKGDIAEGYSVSREKKESFPLTVTSAQKNPTAFYLCASRSGDYQPQHFGDGTRLSIL.

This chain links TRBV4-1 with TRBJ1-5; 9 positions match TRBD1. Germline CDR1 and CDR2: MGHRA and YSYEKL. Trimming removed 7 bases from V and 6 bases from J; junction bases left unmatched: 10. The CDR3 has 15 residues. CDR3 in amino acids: CASTWDREVGQPQHF. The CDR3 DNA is TGCGCCAGCACCTGGGACAGGGAAGTCGGTCAGCCCCAGCATTTT.

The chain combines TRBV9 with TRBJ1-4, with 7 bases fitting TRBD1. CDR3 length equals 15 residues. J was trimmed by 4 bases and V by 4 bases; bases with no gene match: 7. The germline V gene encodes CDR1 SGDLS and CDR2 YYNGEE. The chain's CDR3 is CASSPTTGFNEKLFF. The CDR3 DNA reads TGTGCCAGCAGCCCGACGACAGGGTTTAATGAAAAACTGTTTTTT.

CDR3 coding DNA: TGTGCCAGCAGCCCTACTAGTGACTACGAGCAGTACTTC. Translated, it gives CASSPTSDYEQYF. The V and J genes are TRBV7-9 and TRBJ2-7; D may be TRBD2 (5 bases). The V end lost 5 bases, the J end lost 3 bases, and 11 bases lay between the germline ends. The CDR3 consists of 13 residues. CDR1 is SEHNR, CDR2 FQNEAQ, per germline (reference sequence).

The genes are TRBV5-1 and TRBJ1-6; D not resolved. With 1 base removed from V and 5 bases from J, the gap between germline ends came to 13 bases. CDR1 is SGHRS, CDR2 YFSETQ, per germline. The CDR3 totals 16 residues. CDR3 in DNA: TGCGCCAGCAGCTTGAAAGGGAACGGGGATAATTCACCCCTCCACTTT. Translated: CASSLKGNGDNSPLHF.

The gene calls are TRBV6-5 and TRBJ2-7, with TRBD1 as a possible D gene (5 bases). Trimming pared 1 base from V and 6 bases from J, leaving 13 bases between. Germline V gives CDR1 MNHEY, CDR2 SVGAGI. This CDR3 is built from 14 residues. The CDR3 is CASSYFREVREQYF. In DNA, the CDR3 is TGTGCCAGCAGTTACTTCAGGGAAGTCCGCGAGCAGTACTTC.

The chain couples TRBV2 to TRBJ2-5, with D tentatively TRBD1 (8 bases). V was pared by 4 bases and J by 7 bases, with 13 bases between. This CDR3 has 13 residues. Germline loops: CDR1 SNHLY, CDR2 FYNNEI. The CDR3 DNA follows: TGTGCCAGCAGTGCGGACAGGGAGGGGACCCAGTACTTC. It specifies CASSADREGTQYF. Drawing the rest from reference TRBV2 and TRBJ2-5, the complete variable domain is EPEVTQTPSHQVTQMGQEVILRCVPISNHLYFYWYRQILGQKVEFLVSFYNNEISEKSEIFDDQFSVERPDGSNFTLKIRSTKLEDSAMYFCASSADREGTQYFGPGTRLLVL.

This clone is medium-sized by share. CDR3 region: CASSDSSLGGENEQFF. CDR3 in DNA: TGTGCCAGCAGTGACTCGAGTCTGGGGGGTGAGAATGAGCAGTTCTTC. The chain links TRBV6-4 to TRBJ2-1; possible D gene TRBD2, 6 bases. The length of the CDR3 is 16 residues. Trimming pared 0 bases from V and 7 bases from J, leaving 16 bases between. CDR1 is MRHNA and CDR2 is SNTAGT in the germline V gene.

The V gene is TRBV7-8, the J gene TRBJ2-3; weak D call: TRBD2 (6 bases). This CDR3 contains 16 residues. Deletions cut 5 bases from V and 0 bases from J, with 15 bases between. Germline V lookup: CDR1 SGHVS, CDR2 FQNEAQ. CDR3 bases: TGTGCCAGCAGCGGGAGGACACGACCTAGCACAGATACGCAGTATTTT. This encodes CASSGRTRPSTDTQYF.

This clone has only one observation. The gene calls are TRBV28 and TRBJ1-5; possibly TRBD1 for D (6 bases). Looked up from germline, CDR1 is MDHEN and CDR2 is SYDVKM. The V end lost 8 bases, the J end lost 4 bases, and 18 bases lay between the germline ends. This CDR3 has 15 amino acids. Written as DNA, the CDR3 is TGTGCCAGCGTCCAGTCTGGGGGCGGGAATCAGCCCCAGCATTTT. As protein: CASVQSGGGNQPQHF.

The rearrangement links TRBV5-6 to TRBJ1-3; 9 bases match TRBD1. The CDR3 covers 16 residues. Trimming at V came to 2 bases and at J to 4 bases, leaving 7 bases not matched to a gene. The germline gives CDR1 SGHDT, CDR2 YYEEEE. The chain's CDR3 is CASSLPGQGIGNTIYF. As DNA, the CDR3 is TGTGCCAGCAGCTTACCGGGACAGGGTATCGGAAACACCATATATTTT.

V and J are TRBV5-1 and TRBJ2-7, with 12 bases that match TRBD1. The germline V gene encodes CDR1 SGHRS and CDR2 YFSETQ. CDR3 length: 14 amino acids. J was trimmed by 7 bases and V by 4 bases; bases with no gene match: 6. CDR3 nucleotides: TGCGCCAGCAGCGCCGGGACAGGGGGCAAAGAGCAGTACTTC. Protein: CASSAGTGGKEQYF.

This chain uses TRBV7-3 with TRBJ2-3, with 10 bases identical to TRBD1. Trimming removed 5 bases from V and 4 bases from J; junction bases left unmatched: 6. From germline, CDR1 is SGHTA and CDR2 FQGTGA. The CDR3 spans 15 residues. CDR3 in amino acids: CASSRQGAGADTQYF. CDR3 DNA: TGTGCCAGCAGCAGACAGGGGGCAGGGGCAGATACGCAGTATTTT.